This TCR beta chain was captured by sequencing in a study of shared clonotypes between healthy human individuals. Germline V gives CDR1 MNHEY, CDR2 SMNVEV (reference sequence). This CDR3 contains 16 residues. V lost 8 bases and J 2 bases, leaving 18 bases between the germline ends. Repertoires were generated with immunoSEQ multiplex PCR, while TCRdb's copy carries only in-frame clones and drops some. The sample records millions of clones, over 90% being singletons. Sequenced: naive CD4+ T cells from PBMCs. The subset here: CD45RA+ positively selected. J is TRBJ2-2 and V is TRBV27; the D is unclear. This receptor was taken from a man aged 18 to 35 in good health. Some clones in this sample may be carry-over from other donors' samples. The CDR3 is CASASGRQINTGELFF. The CDR3 DNA follows: TGTGCCAGCGCCTCTGGACGCCAGATAAACACCGGGGAGCTGTTTTTT.